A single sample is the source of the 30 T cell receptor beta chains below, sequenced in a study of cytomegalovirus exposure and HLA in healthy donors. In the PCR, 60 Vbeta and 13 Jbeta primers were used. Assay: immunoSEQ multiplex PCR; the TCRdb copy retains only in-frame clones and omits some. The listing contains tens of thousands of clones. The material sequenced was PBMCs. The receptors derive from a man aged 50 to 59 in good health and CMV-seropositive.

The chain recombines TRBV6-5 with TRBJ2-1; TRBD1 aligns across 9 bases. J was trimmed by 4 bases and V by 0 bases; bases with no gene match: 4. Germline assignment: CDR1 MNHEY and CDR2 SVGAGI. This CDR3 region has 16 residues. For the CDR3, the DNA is TGTGCCAGCAGTTACTCAAGGGGACAGGGTTACAATGAGCAGTTCTTC. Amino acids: CASSYSRGQGYNEQFF.

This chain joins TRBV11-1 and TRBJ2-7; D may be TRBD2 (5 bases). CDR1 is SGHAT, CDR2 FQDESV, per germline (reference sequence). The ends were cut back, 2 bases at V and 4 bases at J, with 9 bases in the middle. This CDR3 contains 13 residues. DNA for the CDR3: TGTGCCAGCAGCTTACCCGGGATATACGAGCAGTACTTC. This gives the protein CASSLPGIYEQYF.

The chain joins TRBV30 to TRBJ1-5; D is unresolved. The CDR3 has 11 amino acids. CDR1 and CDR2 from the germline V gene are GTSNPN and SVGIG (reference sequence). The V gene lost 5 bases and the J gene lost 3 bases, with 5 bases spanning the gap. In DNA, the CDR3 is TGTGCCTGGGGCCTCAATCAGCCCCAGCATTTT. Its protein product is CAWGLNQPQHF. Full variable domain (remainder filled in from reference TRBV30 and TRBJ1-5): SQTIHQWPATLVQPVGSPLSLECTVEGTSNPNLYWYRQAAGRGLQLLFYSVGIGQISSEVPQNLSASRPQDRQFILSSKKLLLSDSGFYLCAWGLNQPQHFGDGTRLSIL.

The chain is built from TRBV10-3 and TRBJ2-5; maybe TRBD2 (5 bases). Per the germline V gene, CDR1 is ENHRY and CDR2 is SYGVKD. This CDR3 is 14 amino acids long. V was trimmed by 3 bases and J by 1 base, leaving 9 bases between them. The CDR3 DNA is TGTGCCATCAGTGAATCGGGAAGCCAAGAGACCCAGTACTTC. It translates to CAISESGSQETQYF.

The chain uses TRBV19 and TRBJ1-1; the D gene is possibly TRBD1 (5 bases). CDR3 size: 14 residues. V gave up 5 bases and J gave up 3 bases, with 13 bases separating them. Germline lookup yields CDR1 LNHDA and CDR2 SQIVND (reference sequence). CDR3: CASSPSLGDTEAFF. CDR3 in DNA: TGTGCCAGTAGTCCAAGTCTAGGGGACACTGAAGCTTTCTTT. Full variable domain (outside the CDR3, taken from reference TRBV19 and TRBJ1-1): DGGITQSPKYLFRKEGQNVTLSCEQNLNHDAMYWYRQDPGQGLRLIYYSQIVNDFQKGDIAEGYSVSREKKESFPLTVTSAQKNPTAFYLCASSPSLGDTEAFFGQGTRLTVV.

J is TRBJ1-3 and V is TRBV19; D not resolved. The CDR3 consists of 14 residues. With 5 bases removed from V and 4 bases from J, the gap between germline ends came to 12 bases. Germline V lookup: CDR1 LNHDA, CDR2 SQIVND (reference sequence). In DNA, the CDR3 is TGTGCCAGTAGTTCCCCGTTGAGCGGAAACACCATATATTTT. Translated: CASSSPLSGNTIYF.

DNA for the CDR3: TGTGCCAGCAGCTTAGTTGGACTAGCGGGAGCGAGGGATACGCAGTATTTT. It encodes CASSLVGLAGARDTQYF. This sequence joins TRBV7-6 and TRBJ2-3; 13 nucleotides line up with TRBD2. V lost 1 base and J lost 6; bases outside the gene matches: 7. The CDR3 runs 17 residues. The germline V gene has CDR1 SGHVS and CDR2 FNYEAQ.

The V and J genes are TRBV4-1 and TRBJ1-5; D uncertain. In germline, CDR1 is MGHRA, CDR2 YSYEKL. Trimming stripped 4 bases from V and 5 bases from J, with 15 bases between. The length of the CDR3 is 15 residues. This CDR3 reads CASSPWGREDQPQHF. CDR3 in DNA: TGCGCCAGCAGCCCCTGGGGAAGGGAGGATCAGCCCCAGCATTTT.

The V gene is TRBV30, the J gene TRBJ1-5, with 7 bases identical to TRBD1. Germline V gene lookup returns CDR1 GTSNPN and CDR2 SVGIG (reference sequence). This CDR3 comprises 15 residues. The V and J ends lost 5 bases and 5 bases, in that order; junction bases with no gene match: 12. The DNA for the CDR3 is TGTGCCTGGGGTCTCCGAGGGGGCCTAGATCAGCCCCAGCATTTT. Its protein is CAWGLRGGLDQPQHF.

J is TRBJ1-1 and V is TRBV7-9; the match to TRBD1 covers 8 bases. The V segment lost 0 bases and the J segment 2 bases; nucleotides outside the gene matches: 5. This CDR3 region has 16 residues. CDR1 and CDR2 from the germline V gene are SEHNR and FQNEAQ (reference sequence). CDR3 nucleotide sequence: TGTGCCAGCAGCTTAGCTGGACAGGGTGGAAACACTGAAGCTTTCTTT. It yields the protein CASSLAGQGGNTEAFF.

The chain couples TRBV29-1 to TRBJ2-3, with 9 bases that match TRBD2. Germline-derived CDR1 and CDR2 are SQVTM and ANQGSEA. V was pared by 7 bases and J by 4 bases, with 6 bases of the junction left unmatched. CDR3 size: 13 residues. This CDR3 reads CSAVAGAPDTQYF. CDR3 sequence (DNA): TGCAGCGCCGTAGCGGGAGCCCCAGATACGCAGTATTTT.

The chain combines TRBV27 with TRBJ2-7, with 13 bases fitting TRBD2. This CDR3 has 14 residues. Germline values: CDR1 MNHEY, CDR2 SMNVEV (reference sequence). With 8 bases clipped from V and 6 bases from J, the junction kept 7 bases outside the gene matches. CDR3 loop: CASRRLAGGVEQYV. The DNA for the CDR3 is TGTGCCAGCCGCCGACTAGCGGGAGGCGTCGAGCAGTACGTC.

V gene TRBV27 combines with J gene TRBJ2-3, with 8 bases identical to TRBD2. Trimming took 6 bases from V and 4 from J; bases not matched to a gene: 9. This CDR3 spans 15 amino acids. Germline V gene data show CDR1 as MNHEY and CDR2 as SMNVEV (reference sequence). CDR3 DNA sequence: TGTGCCAGCAGAAAAGCGGGAGTTGAAGCAGATACGCAGTATTTT. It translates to CASRKAGVEADTQYF.

CDR3 sequence: CASSATPGLSTEAFF. CDR3 sequence (DNA): TGTGCCAGCAGCGCCACTCCAGGGTTAAGCACTGAAGCTTTCTTT. The V call is TRBV9, the J call TRBJ1-1; tentatively, D is TRBD1 (5 bases). CDR1 and CDR2 from the germline V gene are SGDLS and YYNGEE. The CDR3 totals 15 residues. Deletions cut 3 bases from V and 4 bases from J, with 16 bases between. Looking up the rest from reference TRBV9 and TRBJ1-1 gives the full variable domain: DSGVTQTPKHLITATGQRVTLRCSPRSGDLSVYWYQQSLDQGLQFLIQYYNGEERAKGNILERFSAQQFPDLHSELNLSSLELGDSALYFCASSATPGLSTEAFFGQGTRLTVV.

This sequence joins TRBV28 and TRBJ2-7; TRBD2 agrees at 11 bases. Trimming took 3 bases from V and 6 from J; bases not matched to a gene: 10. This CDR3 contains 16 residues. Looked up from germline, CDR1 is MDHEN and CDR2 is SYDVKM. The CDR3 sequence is CASSFWLAGGSGEQYV. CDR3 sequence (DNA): TGTGCCAGCAGTTTCTGGCTAGCGGGAGGTTCCGGCGAGCAGTACGTC.

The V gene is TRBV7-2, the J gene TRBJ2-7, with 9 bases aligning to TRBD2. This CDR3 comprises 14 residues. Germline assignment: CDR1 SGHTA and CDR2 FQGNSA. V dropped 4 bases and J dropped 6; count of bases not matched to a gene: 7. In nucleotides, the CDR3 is TGTGCCAGCAGCTCCGGACTAGCGCGGCTCGAGCAGTACTTC. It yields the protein CASSSGLARLEQYF.

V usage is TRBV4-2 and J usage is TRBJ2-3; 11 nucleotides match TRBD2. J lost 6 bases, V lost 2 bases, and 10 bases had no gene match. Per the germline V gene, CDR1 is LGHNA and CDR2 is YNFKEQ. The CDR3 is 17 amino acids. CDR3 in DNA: TGTGCCAGCAGCCAAACCCAGCGAACTAGCGGGAGCGATACGCAGTATTTT. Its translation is CASSQTQRTSGSDTQYF.

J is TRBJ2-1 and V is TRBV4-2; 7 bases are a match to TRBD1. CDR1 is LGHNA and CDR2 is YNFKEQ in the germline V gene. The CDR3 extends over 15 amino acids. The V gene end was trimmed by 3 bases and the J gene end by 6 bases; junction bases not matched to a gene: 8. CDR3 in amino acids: CASSHPSTGSNEQFF. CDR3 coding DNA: TGTGCCAGCAGCCACCCGTCGACAGGGAGCAATGAGCAGTTCTTC.

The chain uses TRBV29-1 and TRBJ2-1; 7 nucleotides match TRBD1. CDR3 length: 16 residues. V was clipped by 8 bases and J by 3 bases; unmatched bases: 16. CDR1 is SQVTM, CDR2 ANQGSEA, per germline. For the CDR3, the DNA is TGCAGCCTTACAGGGGCCCAATCCTACAACTACAATGAGCAGTTCTTC. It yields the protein CSLTGAQSYNYNEQFF.

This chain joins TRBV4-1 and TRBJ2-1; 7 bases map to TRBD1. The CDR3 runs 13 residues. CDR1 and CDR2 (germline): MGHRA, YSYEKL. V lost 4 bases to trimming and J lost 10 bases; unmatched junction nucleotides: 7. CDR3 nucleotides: TGCGCCAGCAGCCTCACCACAGGGGAAGAGCAGTTCTTC. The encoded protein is CASSLTTGEEQFF.

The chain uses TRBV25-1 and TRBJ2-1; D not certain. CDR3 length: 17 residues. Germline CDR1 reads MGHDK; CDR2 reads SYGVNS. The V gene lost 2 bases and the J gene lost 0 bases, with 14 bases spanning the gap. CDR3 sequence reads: CASSEIGSAGSYNEQFF. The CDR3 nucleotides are TGTGCCAGCAGTGAAATAGGCAGCGCTGGCTCCTACAATGAGCAGTTCTTC.

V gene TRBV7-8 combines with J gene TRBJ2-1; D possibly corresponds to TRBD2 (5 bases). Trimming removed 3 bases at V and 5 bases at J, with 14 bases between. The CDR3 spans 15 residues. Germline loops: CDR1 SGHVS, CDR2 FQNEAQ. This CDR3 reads CASSLTHEGNNEQFF. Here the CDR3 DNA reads TGTGCCAGCAGCTTGACGCACGAGGGAAACAATGAGCAGTTCTTC.

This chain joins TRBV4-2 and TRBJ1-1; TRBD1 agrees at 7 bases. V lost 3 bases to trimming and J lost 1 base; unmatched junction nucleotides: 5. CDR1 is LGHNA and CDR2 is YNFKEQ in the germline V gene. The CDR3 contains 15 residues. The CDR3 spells CASSQTGNENTEAFF. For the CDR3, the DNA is TGTGCCAGCAGCCAGACAGGGAATGAGAACACTGAAGCTTTCTTT.

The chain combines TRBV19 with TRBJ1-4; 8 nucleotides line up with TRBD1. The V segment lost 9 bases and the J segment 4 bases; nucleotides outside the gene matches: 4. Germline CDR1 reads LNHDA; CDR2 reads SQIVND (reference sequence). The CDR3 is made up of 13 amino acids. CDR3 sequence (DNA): TGTGCCAGCCGCAGGGGGCTTAATGAAAAACTGTTTTTT. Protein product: CASRRGLNEKLFF.

CDR3 protein: CASSQEGSGGGANVLTF. The CDR3 bases are TGTGCCAGCAGCCAAGAAGGATCAGGGGGTGGGGCCAACGTCCTGACTTTC. The rearrangement joins TRBV4-2 to TRBJ2-6, with 7 bases fitting TRBD1. CDR3 size: 17 residues. Trimming cost V 0 bases and J 3 bases; bases outside gene matches: 5. Germline CDR1 reads LGHNA; CDR2 reads YNFKEQ.

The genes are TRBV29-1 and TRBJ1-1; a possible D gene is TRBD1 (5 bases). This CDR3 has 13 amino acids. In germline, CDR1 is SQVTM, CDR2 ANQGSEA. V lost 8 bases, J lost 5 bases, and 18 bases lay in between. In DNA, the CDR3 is TGCAGCACCGGAGGTGGGGCGGGGACTGAAGCTTTCTTT. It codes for CSTGGGAGTEAFF.

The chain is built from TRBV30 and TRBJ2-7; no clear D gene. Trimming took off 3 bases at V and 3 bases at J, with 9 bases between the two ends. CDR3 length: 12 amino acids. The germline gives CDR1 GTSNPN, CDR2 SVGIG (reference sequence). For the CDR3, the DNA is TGTGCCTGGAGCGGGTCCCTCTACGAGCAGTACTTC. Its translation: CAWSGSLYEQYF.

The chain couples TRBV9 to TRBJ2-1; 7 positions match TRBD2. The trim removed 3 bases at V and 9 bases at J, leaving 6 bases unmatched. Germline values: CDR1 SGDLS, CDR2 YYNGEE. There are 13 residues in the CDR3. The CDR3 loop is CASSGGGAGEQFF. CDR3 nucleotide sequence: TGTGCCAGCAGCGGGGGAGGGGCCGGTGAGCAGTTCTTC.

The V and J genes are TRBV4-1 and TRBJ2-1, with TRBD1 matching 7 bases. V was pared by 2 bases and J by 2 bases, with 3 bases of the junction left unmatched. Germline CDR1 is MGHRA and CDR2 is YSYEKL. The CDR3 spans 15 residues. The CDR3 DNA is TGCGCCAGCAGCCAATCACAGGGGACCTACAATGAGCAGTTCTTC. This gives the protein CASSQSQGTYNEQFF.

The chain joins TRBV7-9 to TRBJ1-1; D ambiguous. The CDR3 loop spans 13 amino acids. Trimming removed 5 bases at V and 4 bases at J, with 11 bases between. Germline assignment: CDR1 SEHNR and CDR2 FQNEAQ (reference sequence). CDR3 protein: CASSRGVGTEAFF. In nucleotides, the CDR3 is TGTGCCAGCAGCCGCGGGGTTGGCACTGAAGCTTTCTTT. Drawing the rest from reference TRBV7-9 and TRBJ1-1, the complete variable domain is DTGVSQNPRHKITKRGQNVTFRCDPISEHNRLYWYRQTLGQGPEFLTYFQNEAQLEKSRLLSDRFSAERPKGSFSTLEIQRTEQGDSAMYLCASSRGVGTEAFFGQGTRLTVV.